Listed below are T cell receptor beta chains from one sample, sequenced in a study of technical replicates of blood from a handful of donors. Assay used: immunoSEQ multiplex PCR; TCRdb lists only in-frame clones, some missing. This sample carries roughly 65,000 clones, approximately 83% of them seen once, and the ten largest clones take about 5%. Specimen: PBMCs. The receptors here all came from a human donor in good health. Some clones in this sample may be carry-over from other donors' samples. The CDR3 runs from the conserved cysteine through the conserved F or W. The D gene is left open where the match is weak. Size values are once, few and many counts, or a class for expanded clones, and some rows have none.

d_call	clone_size	v_call	j_call	cdr3_aa	cdr3_nt
TRBD2	-	TRBV7-9	TRBJ2-5	CASSLAHFTSGPLETQYF	TGTGCCAGCAGCTTAGCGCATTTTACTAGCGGGCCCTTAGAGACCCAGTACTTC
TRBD2	-	TRBV5-4	TRBJ2-7	CASSLSSGGYEQYF	TGTGCCAGCAGCTTGTCTAGCGGGGGATACGAGCAGTACTTC
-	-	TRBV2	TRBJ1-1	CASTRGGGTEAFF	TGTGCCAGCACCCGGGGAGGGGGCACTGAAGCTTTCTTT
TRBD1	once	TRBV6-1	TRBJ2-1	CASSAGQGFYEQFF	TGTGCCAGCAGTGCGGGACAGGGGTTCTATGAGCAGTTCTTC
-	-	TRBV30	TRBJ1-5	CAWSVSGGIQHF	TGTGCCTGGAGTGTTAGTGGAGGGATCCAGCATTTT
-	-	TRBV28	TRBJ2-7	CASSLVAGVYEQYF	TGTGCCAGCAGTTTAGTGGCAGGGGTCTACGAGCAGTACTTC
TRBD2	once	TRBV4-1	TRBJ2-5	CASSYSGGVQETQYF	TGCGCCAGCAGCTACTCCGGGGGGGTCCAAGAGACCCAGTACTTC
-	-	TRBV27	TRBJ2-2	CASSLQGNIPGELFF	TGTGCCAGCAGTTTACAGGGGAACATACCCGGGGAGCTGTTTTTT
TRBD1	once	TRBV5-5	TRBJ1-5	CASSFQGARSNQPQHF	TGTGCCAGCAGCTTCCAGGGGGCTAGGAGCAATCAGCCCCAGCATTTT
TRBD2	-	TRBV5-4	TRBJ2-7	CASSSEGLLDEQYF	TGTGCCAGCAGCTCGGAGGGACTACTTGACGAGCAGTACTTC
-	few	TRBV19	TRBJ1-1	CASSIGQMNTEAFF	TGTGCCAGTAGTATAGGGCAGATGAACACTGAAGCTTTCTTT
-	-	TRBV5-3	TRBJ1-1	CANFGDGEAFF	TGTGCCAACTTCGGGGATGGAGAAGCTTTCTTT
-	-	TRBV10-3	TRBJ1-5	CAISEGGGNQPQHF	TGTGCCATCAGTGAGGGGGGGGGCAATCAGCCCCAGCATTTT
-	-	TRBV9	TRBJ2-5	CASSVGQGETQYF	TGTGCCAGCAGCGTAGGGCAGGGGGAGACCCAGTACTTC
-	-	TRBV6-5	TRBJ1-3	CASRNPRGNTIYF	TGTGCCAGCAGAAACCCCAGAGGAAACACCATATATTTT
-	-	TRBV7-8	TRBJ2-1	CASSLTGANLGEQFF	TGTGCCAGCAGCTTAACTGGGGCAAATCTAGGTGAGCAGTTCTTC
TRBD1	-	TRBV10-3	TRBJ1-3	CAISPSGTGISGNTIYF	TGTGCCATCAGCCCCTCAGGGACAGGGATCTCTGGAAACACCATATATTTT
-	few	TRBV5-6	TRBJ2-1	CASSLRRNYNEQFF	TGTGCCAGCAGCTTGAGGAGGAACTACAATGAGCAGTTCTTC
-	-	TRBV5-1	TRBJ2-3	CASSPRLRSTDTQYF	TGCGCCAGCAGCCCGAGACTCAGAAGCACAGATACGCAGTATTTT
-	-	TRBV5-1	TRBJ1-1	CASSLRNRGGRGNTEAFF	TGCGCCAGCAGCCTCCGAAACCGGGGGGGAAGAGGGAACACTGAAGCTTTCTTT
TRBD1	-	TRBV10-3	TRBJ1-1	CAIRRQGGTEAFF	TGTGCCATCAGACGACAGGGAGGCACTGAAGCTTTCTTT
-	-	TRBV11-2	TRBJ1-2	CASSLDLGDTYGYTF	TGTGCCAGCAGCTTAGATCTCGGGGATACCTATGGCTACACCTTC
-	-	TRBV9	TRBJ2-6	CASSLRGLAGANVLTF	TGTGCCAGCAGCCTCCGGGGTCTAGCTGGGGCCAACGTCCTGACTTTC
-	few	TRBV29-1	TRBJ1-1	CSGIQQGNTEAFF	TGCAGCGGGATTCAACAGGGGAACACTGAAGCTTTCTTT
TRBD1	-	TRBV4-1	TRBJ1-5	CASSQDGRTGNSNQPQHF	TGCGCCAGCAGCCAAGATGGTAGGACAGGGAATAGCAATCAGCCCCAGCATTTT
TRBD1	-	TRBV4-2	TRBJ2-7	CASSQPWGQAYEQYF	TGTGCCAGCAGCCAACCCTGGGGACAGGCCTACGAGCAGTACTTC
-	-	TRBV5-1	TRBJ2-1	CASSKEGLGYNEQFF	TGCGCCAGCAGCAAAGAGGGATTGGGCTACAATGAGCAGTTCTTC
-	-	TRBV28	TRBJ1-4	CASTTAAGLNEKLFF	TGTGCCAGCACCACAGCCGCAGGGCTTAATGAAAAACTGTTTTTT
TRBD2	-	TRBV2	TRBJ2-1	CASTRLGGLAGVNEQFF	TGTGCCAGCACCCGACTTGGGGGACTAGCGGGAGTCAATGAGCAGTTCTTC
-	-	TRBV10-3	TRBJ1-2	CAISDKDAPSGGYTF	TGTGCCATCAGTGACAAGGACGCCCCTTCGGGAGGCTACACCTTC
-	-	TRBV7-8	TRBJ2-3	CASSLKQGIVSDTQYF	TGTGCCAGCAGCCTTAAACAGGGAATCGTTTCAGATACGCAGTATTTT
-	-	TRBV4-3	TRBJ2-1	CASRQAVGESYNEQFF	TGCGCCAGCCGACAGGCCGTAGGGGAGTCCTACAATGAGCAGTTCTTC
TRBD1	-	TRBV9	TRBJ2-2	CASSAVDRGFVGGELFF	TGTGCCAGCAGCGCCGTCGACAGGGGGTTCGTTGGCGGGGAGCTGTTTTTT
-	-	TRBV30	TRBJ2-7	CAWRMNRDTALKQYF	TGTGCCTGGAGGATGAACCGGGACACCGCTTTGAAGCAGTACTTC
-	-	TRBV6-5	TRBJ2-1	CASSYSPLYYNEQFF	TGTGCCAGCAGTTACTCGCCCCTCTACTACAATGAGCAGTTCTTC
TRBD1	-	TRBV7-2	TRBJ2-2	CASSLRTPGQGATGELFF	TGTGCCAGCAGCTTAAGAACCCCGGGACAGGGGGCGACCGGGGAGCTGTTTTTT
TRBD2	-	TRBV2	TRBJ2-3	CASTSIRTSGTDTQYF	TGTGCCAGCACCTCCATCCGGACTAGCGGGACAGATACGCAGTATTTT
-	few	TRBV19	TRBJ1-1	CASSIGRGARTEAFF	TGTGCCAGTAGTATTGGTCGGGGGGCCAGGACTGAAGCTTTCTTT
-	-	TRBV7-3	TRBJ2-2	CATGERTGELFF	TGTGCCACCGGGGAGCGGACCGGGGAGCTGTTTTTT
TRBD2	-	TRBV5-4	TRBJ2-1	CASSLAINQRGDEQFF	TGTGCCAGCAGCTTGGCCATAAATCAGCGGGGGGATGAGCAGTTCTTC
-	-	TRBV9	TRBJ2-5	CASSVDLHRETQYF	TGTGCCAGCAGCGTAGATCTCCACCGGGAGACCCAGTACTTC
-	-	TRBV6-1	TRBJ2-3	CASSGSVTDTQYF	TGTGCCAGCAGTGGCAGCGTCACAGATACGCAGTATTTT
TRBD2	-	TRBV9	TRBJ2-1	CASSVDRGRADEQFF	TGTGCCAGCAGCGTAGATCGCGGGAGGGCCGATGAGCAGTTCTTC
TRBD2	-	TRBV27	TRBJ2-1	CASMVRRTSGIGNEQFF	TGTGCCAGCATGGTGCGGCGGACTAGCGGGATCGGGAATGAGCAGTTCTTC
TRBD1	-	TRBV10-3	TRBJ2-2	CAISESPGTGITAGELFF	TGTGCCATCAGTGAGTCTCCCGGGACAGGGATAACGGCCGGGGAGCTGTTTTTT
TRBD1	-	TRBV5-4	TRBJ2-2	CASSPDRAGGELFF	TGTGCCAGCAGCCCGGACAGGGCAGGCGGGGAGCTGTTTTTT
-	-	TRBV4-1	TRBJ2-2	CASSLMTRVVEELFF	TGCGCCAGCAGTCTTATGACGAGGGTCGTCGAGGAGCTGTTTTTT
-	few	TRBV30	TRBJ1-4	CAWNRGMEKLFF	TGTGCCTGGAATAGGGGGATGGAAAAACTGTTTTTT
-	-	TRBV5-1	TRBJ2-3	CASSFWGGAGDTQYF	TGCGCCAGCAGCTTCTGGGGGGGGGCCGGAGATACGCAGTATTTT
-	-	TRBV29-1	TRBJ2-1	CSVVPGNRNEQFF	TGCAGCGTGGTCCCGGGAAACCGCAATGAGCAGTTCTTC
-	-	TRBV4-2	TRBJ2-1	CASSQDPQYNEQFF	TGTGCCAGCAGCCAAGATCCACAGTACAATGAGCAGTTCTTC
-	-	TRBV4-3	TRBJ2-7	CASSQGPGTMSYEQYF	TGCGCCAGCAGCCAAGGGCCCGGGACAATGTCCTACGAGCAGTACTTC
TRBD1	-	TRBV19	TRBJ1-3	CASSLSDRVGNTIYF	TGTGCCAGTAGTTTGTCGGACAGGGTTGGAAACACCATATATTTT
-	once	TRBV20-1	TRBJ2-7	CSASTSNEQYF	TGCAGTGCTTCCACTAGTAACGAGCAGTACTTC
-	-	TRBV30	TRBJ2-7	CAWSVTGIEQYF	TGTGCCTGGAGTGTAACAGGGATCGAGCAGTACTTC
TRBD2	-	TRBV7-2	TRBJ2-6	CASSLRGGPGANVLTF	TGTGCCAGCAGCTTACGCGGGGGACCTGGGGCCAACGTCCTGACTTTC
TRBD1	-	TRBV5-6	TRBJ1-4	CASSTRPGRGKKLFF	TGTGCCAGCAGCACCCGCCCCGGCAGGGGGAAAAAACTGTTTTTT
TRBD2	once	TRBV11-3	TRBJ2-7	CASSILGLAGVFSYEQYF	TGTGCCAGCAGCATCTTAGGCCTAGCGGGAGTGTTCTCCTACGAGCAGTACTTC
TRBD2	-	TRBV7-2	TRBJ2-1	CASSSKVAGAHEQFF	TGTGCCAGCAGCTCCAAGGTAGCGGGAGCCCATGAGCAGTTCTTC
-	-	TRBV5-1	TRBJ2-7	CASSRLAGTSYEQYF	TGCGCCAGCAGCCGGCTCGCGGGAACCTCCTACGAGCAGTACTTC